The clone carrying this T cell receptor (beta chain) has a count of ten or more. The record originates from a study of T-cell reconstitution after alpha-beta-depleted transplantation in children. A library of TCRbeta sequences, prepared with unique molecular identifiers, was generated. MiXCR, run by TCRdb on the PCR reads, gives a single entry per CDR3 protein. Of 640,000 or so distinct CDR3 sequences listed, 16% are singletons. This sequence was found in a human donor who donated a stem cell graft to a child with acute myeloid leukemia. The sample consisted of PBMCs from the stem cell graft donor, taken from the stem cell graft.

The CDR3 here is CASSLVQGQRNEQFF. DNA of the CDR3: TGCGCCAGCAGCTTGGTGCAGGGCCAGCGCAATGAGCAGTTCTTC. This chain joins TRBV5-1 and TRBJ2-1, with D maybe TRBD1 (5 bases). The CDR3 runs 15 residues. The germline gives CDR1 SGHRS, CDR2 YFSETQ. V was clipped by 0 bases and J by 6 bases, with 13 bases between them.